This T cell receptor beta chain was sequenced during a study of cytomegalovirus exposure and HLA in healthy donors. Findings and caveats of the study: Researchers had no immune exposure information except CMV serostatus available. Data from an earlier analysis indicated that most TCR beta V segments were productive either about 90% or about 30% of the time. The authors considered a cluster of highly shared sequence variants likely to be a sequencing artifact.

A word on this clone: Its antigen is undetermined.

The V and J ends lost 5 bases and 2 bases, in that order; junction bases with no gene match: 5. CDR1 and CDR2 (germline): MNHNS, SASEGT. This CDR3 region has 14 residues. PCR primers comprised 60 Vbeta and 13 Jbeta primers. TCRdb keeps only in-frame clones here, not all; method: immunoSEQ multiplex PCR. Altogether some 130,000 clones are present, over 70% being singletons, with the ten largest covering approximately 3.4%. The clonotype was recovered from a man aged 40-49 years in good health and CMV-seronegative. What was sequenced was PBMCs. This rearrangement joins TRBV6-1 to TRBJ2-7; 8 bases are shared with TRBD2. The chain's CDR3 is CASSYSGNPYEQYF. The CDR3 DNA reads as TGTGCCAGCAGTTATAGCGGGAACCCCTACGAGCAGTACTTC.